This T cell receptor beta chain was sequenced during a study of cytomegalovirus exposure and HLA in healthy donors. Study-wide findings and caveats: Available immune exposure information covered CMV serostatus only.

As for this clone: Antigen unknown.

The PCR made use of 60 Vbeta and 13 Jbeta primers. Repertoires were generated with immunoSEQ multiplex PCR, while TCRdb's copy carries only in-frame clones and drops some. Its clone listing holds approximately 75,000 clones. Material: PBMCs. The clonotype comes from a man in his forties or fifties in good health and CMV-seronegative.

Here the CDR3 reads CASHSRGARETQYF. The CDR3 DNA is TGTGCCAGTCACAGCCGCGGGGCGAGGGAGACCCAGTACTTC. This chain joins TRBV19 and TRBJ2-5; perhaps TRBD2 as D (6 bases). The V gene lost 8 bases and the J gene lost 5 bases, with 18 bases spanning the gap. This CDR3 has 14 amino acids. CDR1 and CDR2 (germline): LNHDA, SQIVND (reference sequence).